This entry features one T cell receptor (beta chain) sequence. The target antigen is unknown. Compared with germline, one end of the junction differs, possibly owing to a read error. These data are taken from a study of blood T cells in healthy people across ages. On the study more broadly: Capture by template switching was about one barcoded beta molecule per two T cells.

At least 5 micrograms of total RNA were extracted per sample. A sample-barcoded 5' primer and a J-beta primer mix were used in a second PCR of about 6 to 11 cycles. Using its own MiXCR run on the 5' RACE reads, TCRdb lists one record per CDR3 protein. The sample has 750,000 to 950,000 distinct CDR3 sequences, roughly 29% seen once; the top ten hold more than 8.5%. The CDR3 is 16 amino acids. Study-wide results and caveats: Researchers deemed the diversity estimates from one million T cells underestimates.

The same specimen was also included in a second study, on T cells of mothers and their children. That investigation notes: Across the analysis, no persistent microchimeric T cell clones were detected.

Sequences were obtained from blood. This receptor was identified in a woman aged 40 to 50 in good health. The gene calls are TRBV12-3 or TRBV12-4 and TRBJ2-1; 9 bases agree with TRBD2. CDR3 residues: CANSLEAGGPRNERFF. CDR3 in DNA: TGTGCCAACAGTTTAGAGGCGGGGGGGCCGCGTAATGAGCGGTTCTTC.